This record looks at one TCR beta chain sequence and its context. This sample was included in a study of blood T cell repertoires in COVID-19. Whole-study context: The study drew acute and convalescent COVID-19 samples from the United States, Italy and Spain. T cells, B-cell-depleted T cells, or PBMCs supplied cDNA or gDNA.

Original processing notes: The authors estimated nucleated cell counts from reference gene primer amplification. The data were produced by immunoSEQ multiplex PCR, yet TCRdb's version contains in-frame clones alone and is incomplete. D and trimming were read from the DNA, whereas the V and J calls and clone size are those reported in that table. This sample carries approximately 230,000 clones, almost 90% of them seen once, and the ten largest clones take about 1.3%. The germline gives CDR1 SEHNR, CDR2 FQNEAQ (reference sequence). This CDR3 is built from 16 residues. Trimming shortened V by 0 bases and J by 3 bases, and 14 bases separated the two germline ends.

The genes are TRBV7-9 and TRBJ2-5; maybe TRBD2 (7 bases). This receptor was obtained from a man older than 75 with acute or convalescent COVID-19. The sample comprised peripheral blood. The CDR3 region is CASSLAWGLAEETQYF. The CDR3 nucleotides are TGTGCCAGCAGCTTAGCCTGGGGGCTAGCGGAAGAGACCCAGTACTTC.